Presented here are 16 T cell receptor beta chains from one specimen sequenced in a study of cytotoxic CD8 clonotypes in ibrutinib-treated CLL. Repertoires were generated with immunoSEQ multiplex PCR, while TCRdb's copy carries only in-frame clones and drops some. This sample yields around 140,000 clones, of which around 80% are seen a single time; about 7.4% belongs to the top ten. The source material was PBMCs, sampled after 36 months of ibrutinib treatment. All receptors come from a human donor with chronic lymphocytic leukemia.

This chain joins TRBV18 and TRBJ2-5; D gene ambiguous. The CDR3 loop spans 14 amino acids. Looked up from germline, CDR1 is KGHSH and CDR2 is LQKENI. The V end was cut by 3 bases, the J end by 4 bases, with 12 bases between. The chain's CDR3 is CASSPQPPPETQYF. CDR3 nucleotides: TGTGCCAGCTCACCTCAGCCTCCTCCAGAGACCCAGTACTTC.

J is TRBJ2-7 and V is TRBV19; TRBD2 might be the D (6 bases). Germline V gene sequence: CDR1 LNHDA, CDR2 SQIVND (reference sequence). The CDR3 is 13 amino acids. Trimming took 3 bases from V and 2 from J, leaving 8 bases between them. CDR3 coding DNA: TGTGCCAGTAGTATGGGGAGGACCTACGAGCAGTACTTC. This encodes CASSMGRTYEQYF.

Only a few counts were recorded for this clone. V gene TRBV27 combines with J gene TRBJ1-2; D is ambiguous. Germline V gives CDR1 MNHEY, CDR2 SMNVEV (reference sequence). This CDR3 is 13 amino acids long. V lost 8 bases, J lost 5 bases, and 15 bases lay in between. The CDR3 DNA sequence: TGTGCCAGCCTTAAGAGCGGAGATTATGGCTACACCTTC. Translation: CASLKSGDYGYTF.

This sequence joins TRBV6-1 and TRBJ1-4; TRBD1 matches 7 bases. The CDR3 runs 15 residues. The germline V gene encodes CDR1 MNHNS and CDR2 SASEGT. V lost 10 bases to trimming and J lost 0 bases; unmatched junction nucleotides: 8. CDR3 sequence (DNA): TGTGCCACCTGGGACAGAGACACAACTAATGAAAAACTGTTTTTT. It codes for CATWDRDTTNEKLFF.

The CDR3 here is CASSFGYSGNTIYF. Here the CDR3 DNA reads TGTGCCAGCAGCTTCGGTTACTCTGGAAACACCATATATTTT. This rearrangement joins TRBV11-2 to TRBJ1-3; D unclear. Trimming shortened V by 3 bases and J by 0 bases, and 6 bases separated the two germline ends. The germline CDR1 and CDR2 sequences are SGHAT and FQNNGV. The CDR3 totals 14 residues.

The chain carries TRBV6-1 and TRBJ1-5; TRBD1 matches 9 bases. The germline V gene has CDR1 MNHNS and CDR2 SASEGT. V dropped 4 bases and J dropped 4; count of bases not matched to a gene: 5. The CDR3 is made up of 15 amino acids. The DNA for the CDR3 is TGTGCCAGCAGTGCCATGACAGGGGGTAATCAGCCCCAGCATTTT. Amino acid sequence: CASSAMTGGNQPQHF.

The V call is TRBV5-1, the J call TRBJ1-3; TRBD1 matches at 7 bases. V was pared by 7 bases and J by 2 bases, with 6 bases of the junction left unmatched. The CDR3 has 14 residues. The germline V gene encodes CDR1 SGHRS and CDR2 YFSETQ. CDR3 nucleotide sequence: TGCGCCAGCCAACTACAGGGGACTGGAAACACCATATATTTT. Its translation: CASQLQGTGNTIYF.

This chain uses TRBV10-1 with TRBJ2-7; D is uncertain. There are 14 residues in the CDR3. The V and J ends lost 3 bases and 3 bases respectively, with 12 bases between them. From germline, CDR1 is WNHNN and CDR2 SYGVQD (reference sequence). CDR3 bases: TGCGCCAGCAGTGATCCGCAAGGAAACTACGAGCAGTACTTC. This gives the protein CASSDPQGNYEQYF.

For the CDR3, the DNA is TGTGCCATCAGCCGGGACAGAAATGAAAAACTGTTTTTT. Its protein product is CAISRDRNEKLFF. J is TRBJ1-4 and V is TRBV10-3; 7 positions match TRBD1. The germline V gene has CDR1 ENHRY and CDR2 SYGVKD. The V and J ends lost 6 bases and 5 bases, in that order; junction bases with no gene match: 3. The CDR3 is 13 residues long.

This clone has a single count. The genes are TRBV6-5 and TRBJ2-3, with 8 bases aligning to TRBD1. From germline, CDR1 is MNHEY and CDR2 SVGAGI. The CDR3 spans 16 residues. The junction had 6 bases not matched to a gene; V was cut back by 0 bases and J by 4 bases. CDR3 DNA sequence: TGTGCCAGCAGTTACTCGTCAGGGGGCCTCGCAGATACGCAGTATTTT. Translated: CASSYSSGGLADTQYF.

V usage is TRBV4-1 and J usage is TRBJ1-3; D unresolved. V gave up 0 bases and J gave up 0 bases, with 6 bases separating them. CDR1 and CDR2 from the germline V gene are MGHRA and YSYEKL. This CDR3 region has 15 residues. The CDR3: CASSQDIYSGNTIYF. The CDR3 coding sequence is TGCGCCAGCAGCCAAGACATATACTCTGGAAACACCATATATTTT.

Only one count was recorded for this clone. The gene calls are TRBV10-3 and TRBJ2-1; 7 nucleotides align to TRBD1. The ends lost 10 bases at V and 0 bases at J; junction bases unmatched: 9. The CDR3 consists of 15 residues. Germline V lookup: CDR1 ENHRY, CDR2 SYGVKD. CDR3 region: CATTPRDSSYNEQFF. DNA of the CDR3: TGTGCCACCACCCCCCGGGACAGCTCCTACAATGAGCAGTTCTTC.

The V and J genes are TRBV7-2 and TRBJ2-7; 8 bases map to TRBD2. The CDR3 spans 13 residues. Germline V gene sequence: CDR1 SGHTA, CDR2 FQGNSA. V gave up 8 bases and J gave up 3 bases; unmatched junction bases: 6. CDR3 protein: CASSRGGIYEQYF. CDR3 coding DNA: TGTGCCAGCTCTCGGGGGGGAATCTACGAGCAGTACTTC.

The V gene is TRBV7-6, the J gene TRBJ2-1, with TRBD1 as a possible D gene (5 bases). Trimming shortened V by 5 bases and J by 4 bases, and 12 bases separated the two germline ends. The germline CDR1 and CDR2 sequences are SGHVS and FNYEAQ. This CDR3 is 14 amino acids long. The CDR3 loop reads CASSLVQGYNEQFF. The CDR3 coding sequence is TGTGCCAGCAGCCTAGTCCAGGGATACAATGAGCAGTTCTTC.

V is TRBV29-1 and J is TRBJ1-1; no clear D. Between the trimmed V and J ends, which lost 4 bases and 2 bases, there was a span of 11 bases. The CDR3 runs 13 residues. CDR1 is SQVTM and CDR2 is ANQGSEA in the germline V gene. The CDR3 here is CSVARKKNTEAFF. The CDR3 DNA is TGCAGCGTTGCCAGGAAGAAAAACACTGAAGCTTTCTTT.

This chain's CDR3 is CASSFTGGSNQPQHF. CDR3 nucleotide sequence: TGTGCCAGCAGCTTTACAGGGGGATCCAATCAGCCCCAGCATTTT. The V gene is TRBV11-2, the J gene TRBJ1-5; 8 bases agree with TRBD1. Trimming removed 3 bases from V and 3 bases from J; junction bases left unmatched: 4. Germline CDR1 reads SGHAT; CDR2 reads FQNNGV. The CDR3 is made up of 15 amino acids.